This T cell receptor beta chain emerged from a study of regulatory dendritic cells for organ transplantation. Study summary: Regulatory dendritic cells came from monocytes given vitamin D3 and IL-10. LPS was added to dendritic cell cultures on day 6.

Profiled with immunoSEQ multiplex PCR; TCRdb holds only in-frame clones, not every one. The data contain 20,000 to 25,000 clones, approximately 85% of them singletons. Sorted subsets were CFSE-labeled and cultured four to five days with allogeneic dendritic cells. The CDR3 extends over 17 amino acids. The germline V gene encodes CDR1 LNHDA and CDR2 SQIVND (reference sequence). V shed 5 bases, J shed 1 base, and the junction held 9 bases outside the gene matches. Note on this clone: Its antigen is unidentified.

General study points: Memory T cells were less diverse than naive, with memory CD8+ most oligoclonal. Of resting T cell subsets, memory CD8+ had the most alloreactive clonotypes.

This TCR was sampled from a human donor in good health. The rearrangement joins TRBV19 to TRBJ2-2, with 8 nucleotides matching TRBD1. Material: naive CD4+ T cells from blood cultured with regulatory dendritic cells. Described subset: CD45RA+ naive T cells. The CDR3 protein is CASSPSGRGQNTGELFF. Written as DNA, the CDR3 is TGTGCCAGTAGTCCTTCCGGCAGGGGGCAGAACACCGGGGAGCTGTTTTTT. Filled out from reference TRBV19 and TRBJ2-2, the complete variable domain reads DGGITQSPKYLFRKEGQNVTLSCEQNLNHDAMYWYRQDPGQGLRLIYYSQIVNDFQKGDIAEGYSVSREKKESFPLTVTSAQKNPTAFYLCASSPSGRGQNTGELFFGEGSRLTVL.